These 21 T cell receptor beta chains originate from one sample sequenced in a study of T-cell reconstitution after alpha-beta-depleted transplantation in children. Unique molecular identifiers were used to barcode this TCRbeta library. TCRdb processed the PCR reads anew with MiXCR; each CDR3 protein has one entry. The table has 450,000 to 700,000 distinct CDR3 sequences, 25% to 30% seen once. The sequenced sample was PBMCs, obtained before TCRalphabeta/CD19-depleted stem cell transplant. These receptors all stem from a boy under two years old with Wiskott-Aldrich syndrome, due to receive a stem cell transplant.

The table lists this clonotype with a few counts. The chain couples TRBV4-2 to TRBJ2-5; tentatively, D is TRBD1 (5 bases). This CDR3 is 14 amino acids long. Trimming shortened V by 1 base and J by 3 bases, and 9 bases separated the two germline ends. The germline gives CDR1 LGHNA, CDR2 YNFKEQ. The CDR3 nucleotides are TGTGCCAGCAGCCAAGTAGAAGGGGAAGAGACCCAGTACTTC. It is translated as CASSQVEGEETQYF.

This clonotype showed up just a few times. The chain carries TRBV5-5 and TRBJ2-5, with TRBD2 identical over 7 bases. Per germline, CDR1 SGHKS and CDR2 YYEKEE (reference sequence). Trimming took 2 bases from V and 4 from J; bases not matched to a gene: 5. CDR3 length: 14 amino acids. The CDR3: CASSFLRLAETQYF. In DNA, the CDR3 is TGTGCCAGCAGCTTTTTAAGACTAGCAGAGACCCAGTACTTC. The entire variable domain, with the rest obtained from reference TRBV5-5 and TRBJ2-5, is as follows: DAGVTQSPTHLIKTRGQQVTLRCSPISGHKSVSWYQQVLGQGPQFIFQYYEKEERGRGNFPDRFSARQFPNYSSELNVNALLLGDSALYLCASSFLRLAETQYFGPGTRLLVL.

CDR3 sequence reads: CSAQQGSYEQYF. For the CDR3, the DNA is TGCAGTGCCCAACAGGGGAGCTACGAGCAGTACTTC. The chain couples TRBV20-1 to TRBJ2-7, with 7 bases fitting TRBD1. V shed 6 bases, J shed 3 bases, and the junction held 5 bases outside the gene matches. Germline V CDR1 and CDR2: DFQATT, SNEGSKA (reference sequence). CDR3 length equals 12 residues.

This clonotype was seen more than once but under ten times. V gene TRBV4-2 combines with J gene TRBJ1-3; D not certain. The V end was cut by 1 base, the J end by 7 bases, with 11 bases between. CDR3 size: 14 residues. Germline CDR1 LGHNA, CDR2 YNFKEQ. The CDR3 bases are TGTGCCAGCAGCCAAGGCCGTTTGGCGAACACCATATATTTT. Its translation is CASSQGRLANTIYF.

This clonotype was seen only a few times. This chain uses TRBV7-3 with TRBJ2-7, with D unclear. The CDR3 is made up of 14 amino acids. Between the trimmed V and J ends, which lost 6 bases and 1 base, there was a span of 13 bases. Germline CDR1 SGHTA, CDR2 FQGTGA. CDR3 sequence: CASRGSSTSYEQYF. The CDR3 DNA reads TGTGCCAGCAGAGGCAGTTCAACATCCTACGAGCAGTACTTC.

The V gene is TRBV5-4, the J gene TRBJ2-2; 7 bases fit TRBD2. This CDR3 has 15 residues. Germline V lookup: CDR1 SGHNT, CDR2 YYREEE (reference sequence). V dropped 3 bases and J dropped 4; count of bases not matched to a gene: 6. CDR3 sequence: CASSSWLAATGELFF. CDR3 DNA: TGTGCCAGCAGCTCTTGGCTAGCGGCCACCGGGGAGCTGTTTTTT.

The rearrangement uses TRBV20-1 and TRBJ1-2, with unresolved D. Germline lookup yields CDR1 DFQATT and CDR2 SNEGSKA (reference sequence). The ends were cut back, 2 bases at V and 5 bases at J, with 12 bases in the middle. The CDR3 spans 13 residues. The CDR3 spells CSARQLSFYGYTF. The CDR3 DNA sequence: TGCAGTGCTAGACAGCTTTCCTTTTATGGCTACACCTTC.

The V call is TRBV9, the J call TRBJ2-2; 8 nucleotides match TRBD1. V gave up 3 bases and J gave up 0 bases; unmatched junction bases: 7. Germline CDR1 SGDLS, CDR2 YYNGEE. The CDR3 runs to 17 residues. This CDR3 is CASSEPGTGANTGELFF. CDR3 DNA sequence: TGTGCCAGCAGCGAACCTGGGACAGGTGCGAACACCGGGGAGCTGTTTTTT.

This clonotype appeared a few times. The V call is TRBV12-3 or TRBV12-4, the J call TRBJ1-6; 7 nucleotides align to TRBD1. The CDR3 length is 15 residues. V shed 6 bases, J shed 6 bases, and the junction held 8 bases outside the gene matches. The CDR3 reads CASSPGGQINSPLHF. In DNA form, the CDR3 reads TGTGCCAGCAGCCCGGGGGGACAGATTAATTCACCCCTCCACTTT.

A few counts support this clonotype. The chain employs TRBV5-6 and TRBJ2-5; the match to TRBD1 covers 11 bases. V lost 4 bases to trimming and J lost 7 bases; unmatched junction nucleotides: 6. The CDR3 sequence is 14 residues long. Germline V gene lookup returns CDR1 SGHDT and CDR2 YYEEEE. The CDR3 DNA reads TGTGCCAGCAGCGGCGGACAGGGGGCTGGGACCCAGTACTTC. This gives the protein CASSGGQGAGTQYF.

The J gene is TRBJ1-2, the V gene TRBV18, with a possible D match to TRBD1 (6 bases). CDR3 size: 14 residues. Germline loops: CDR1 KGHSH, CDR2 LQKENI. Deletions cut 1 base from V and 5 bases from J, with 11 bases between. CDR3 protein: CASSPLTGRYGYTF. CDR3 bases: TGTGCCAGCTCACCACTAACAGGGAGGTATGGCTACACCTTC.

Only a few counts were recorded for this clonotype. The rearrangement links TRBV12-3 or TRBV12-4 to TRBJ2-2; D might be TRBD1 or TRBD2, each matching 6 bases. The CDR3 has 18 residues. Trimming pared 2 bases from V and 0 bases from J, leaving 16 bases between. The CDR3 region is CASSLFRGLPPNTGELFF. CDR3 DNA: TGTGCCAGCAGTTTATTCCGGGGGCTACCTCCGAACACCGGGGAGCTGTTTTTT.

This clonotype turned up a few times. The CDR3 region is CAISESGARSHNEQFF. CDR3 bases: TGTGCCATCAGTGAGTCCGGGGCCCGTAGTCACAATGAGCAGTTCTTC. The V gene is TRBV10-3, the J gene TRBJ2-1, with D perhaps assigned TRBD1 or TRBD2 (5 bases each). The ends were cut back, 0 bases at V and 5 bases at J, with 14 bases in the middle. CDR1 and CDR2 (germline): ENHRY, SYGVKD. The CDR3 has 16 residues.

This clonotype was picked up a small number of times. The chain couples TRBV6-5 to TRBJ2-5, with D unclear. The germline V gene encodes CDR1 MNHEY and CDR2 SVGAGI. The CDR3 sequence is 15 residues long. V gave up 0 bases and J gave up 2 bases, with 10 bases separating them. The CDR3 DNA reads as TGTGCCAGCAGTTACTCGGGCCGGCGACAAGAGACCCAGTACTTC. This encodes CASSYSGRRQETQYF.

The chain joins TRBV7-6 to TRBJ2-5; 7 bases are a match to TRBD2. V shed 2 bases, J shed 5 bases, and the junction held 11 bases outside the gene matches. The CDR3 is 16 amino acids. CDR1 and CDR2 (germline): SGHVS, FNYEAQ. CDR3 protein: CASSLSGMGVRETQYF. The CDR3 DNA is TGTGCCAGCAGCTTAAGCGGGATGGGCGTTAGGGAGACCCAGTACTTC.

There are a few counts of this clonotype. The V and J genes are TRBV12-3 or TRBV12-4 and TRBJ2-1; D gene uncertain. The CDR3 is 13 residues long. Trimming removed 6 bases from V and 7 bases from J, with 13 bases in between. In DNA form, the CDR3 reads TGTGCCAGCAGGGACCCGACGTGGAATGAGCAGTTCTTC. Encoded protein: CASRDPTWNEQFF.

This chain uses TRBV12-3 or TRBV12-4 with TRBJ1-6, with D possibly being TRBD1 (5 bases). V gave up 6 bases and J gave up 9 bases, with 9 bases separating them. This CDR3 has 12 amino acids. The CDR3 loop reads CASRVDSSPLHF. The CDR3, as DNA: TGTGCCAGCAGAGTCGACAGTTCACCCCTCCACTTT.

This clonotype was counted a few times. The V call is TRBV5-1, the J call TRBJ2-7; TRBD1 matches 9 bases. The CDR3 is 14 amino acids. With 6 bases clipped from V and 0 bases from J, the junction kept 4 bases outside the gene matches. Germline CDR1 SGHRS, CDR2 YFSETQ. CDR3 amino acids: CASTPTGGSYEQYF. In DNA, the CDR3 is TGCGCCAGCACCCCGACAGGGGGCTCCTACGAGCAGTACTTC.

The rearrangement uses TRBV5-5 and TRBJ2-3; D ambiguous. V lost 4 bases and J 2 bases, leaving 11 bases between the germline ends. CDR1 SGHKS and CDR2 YYEKEE come from the germline V gene (reference sequence). This CDR3 is 14 amino acids long. The CDR3 region is CASSNGLHTDTQYF. In DNA, the CDR3 is TGTGCCAGCAGCAATGGCCTACACACAGATACGCAGTATTTT.

The gene calls are TRBV4-1 and TRBJ2-7; D is undetermined. Between the trimmed V and J ends, which lost 1 base and 0 bases, there was a span of 13 bases. This CDR3 comprises 16 residues. Germline V gene lookup returns CDR1 MGHRA and CDR2 YSYEKL. Written as DNA, the CDR3 is TGCGCCAGCAGCCAAGTTTTTCCGGTGAGCTCCTACGAGCAGTACTTC. It is translated as CASSQVFPVSSYEQYF.

A few counts support this clonotype. The chain couples TRBV5-1 to TRBJ2-3; no firm D call. Trimming took 2 bases from V and 2 from J, leaving 6 bases between them. The CDR3 sequence is 13 residues long. Looked up from germline, CDR1 is SGHRS and CDR2 is YFSETQ. The CDR3, as DNA: TGCGCCAGCAGCTTCCGACCCACAGATACGCAGTATTTT. Translated: CASSFRPTDTQYF.